These 15 T cell receptor beta chains were all obtained from the same sample, sequenced in a study of T cell changes during pregnancy in multiple sclerosis (dated by TCRdb to between 2017 and 2020). The method behind the library was the immunoSEQ multiplex PCR assay. TCRdb took this table from immuneACCESS and kept in-frame rearrangements with V and J called. Such tables lack part of the clones; where checked against another copy, unresolved V genes explain under half of the gap, and the rest is unexplained. In all, the sample holds about 30,000 clones, and 90% of those were seen once. About 0.5% of the sample comes from the top ten. The sequenced sample was CD4+ T cells from peripheral blood mononuclear cells, obtained in the third trimester of pregnancy. Receptors originate from a female donor in good health, enrolled as a control in a pregnancy study.

The J gene is TRBJ2-7, the V gene TRBV2, with 9 nucleotides matching TRBD2. CDR3 size: 13 residues. Per germline, CDR1 SNHLY and CDR2 FYNNEI. J was trimmed by 3 bases and V by 10 bases; bases with no gene match: 7. DNA of the CDR3: TGTGCCACCAGCCTAGCGGGGAACTACGAGCAGTACTTC. Translation: CATSLAGNYEQYF.

The V and J genes are TRBV11-2 and TRBJ2-5; D may be TRBD2 (6 bases). The CDR3 is 16 amino acids. Germline CDR1 reads SGHAT; CDR2 reads FQNNGV. V was trimmed by 2 bases and J by 2 bases, leaving 15 bases between them. The CDR3 loop is CASSLNSGGWQETQYF. The CDR3 coding sequence is TGTGCCAGCAGCTTAAATAGCGGCGGATGGCAAGAGACCCAGTACTTC. The full variable domain, completed using reference TRBV11-2 and TRBJ2-5, is EAGVAQSPRYKIIEKRQSVAFWCNPISGHATLYWYQQILGQGPKLLIQFQNNGVVDDSQLPKDRFSAERLKGVDSTLKIQPAKLEDSAVYLCASSLNSGGWQETQYFGPGTRLLVL.

The chain combines TRBV19 with TRBJ2-7; D call uncertain. V was cut by 3 bases and J by 6 bases, with 15 bases left in between. The length of the CDR3 is 14 residues. Germline CDR1 and CDR2: LNHDA and SQIVND (reference sequence). CDR3 sequence reads: CASSMVGLGGEQYF. In nucleotides, the CDR3 is TGTGCCAGTAGTATGGTAGGCCTAGGTGGCGAGCAGTACTTC.

The rearrangement joins TRBV2 to TRBJ2-7; D not certain. The CDR3 is made up of 13 amino acids. V was shortened by 3 bases and J by 1 base, with 7 bases between the two germline ends. Germline loops: CDR1 SNHLY, CDR2 FYNNEI. As DNA, the CDR3 is TGTGCCAGCAGTGAGTCCAGATCCTACGAGCAGTACTTC. Residues: CASSESRSYEQYF. The variable domain in full, completed from reference TRBV2 and TRBJ2-7, reads EPEVTQTPSHQVTQMGQEVILRCVPISNHLYFYWYRQILGQKVEFLVSFYNNEISEKSEIFDDQFSVERPDGSNFTLKIRSTKLEDSAMYFCASSESRSYEQYFGPGTRLTVT.

The gene calls are TRBV18 and TRBJ2-3; possible D gene TRBD2, 6 bases. Germline CDR1 KGHSH, CDR2 LQKENI. The V end lost 1 base, the J end lost 2 bases, and 16 bases lay between the germline ends. CDR3 length: 17 amino acids. The CDR3 protein is CASSPRRRAETTDTQYF. CDR3 nucleotide sequence: TGTGCCAGCTCACCACGGCGGAGGGCCGAGACCACAGATACGCAGTATTTT.

This clone was detected only once. V and J are TRBV7-8 and TRBJ1-1; weak D call: TRBD1 (5 bases). The CDR3 has 16 residues. CDR1 and CDR2 (germline): SGHVS, FQNEAQ. V lost 8 bases to trimming and J lost 5 bases, with 24 bases between them. In DNA form, the CDR3 reads TGTGCCAGCGCCTCGACCAGGGAACGAATGAGGACTGAAGCTTTCTTT. It codes for CASASTRERMRTEAFF. Based on the CDR3 plus reference TRBV7-8 and TRBJ1-1, the full variable domain is GAGVSQSPRYKVAKRGQDVALRCDPISGHVSLFWYQQALGQGPEFLTYFQNEAQLDKSGLPSDRFFAERPEGSVSTLKIQRTQQEDSAVYLCASASTRERMRTEAFFGQGTRLTVV.

The V and J genes are TRBV4-2 and TRBJ2-1; 12 bases line up with TRBD2. The length of the CDR3 is 17 residues. J was trimmed by 3 bases and V by 0 bases; bases with no gene match: 3. Germline CDR1 reads LGHNA; CDR2 reads YNFKEQ. In DNA form, the CDR3 reads TGTGCCAGCAGCCAAGAAAGGGGACTAGCGGGCTACAATGAGCAGTTCTTC. Its translation is CASSQERGLAGYNEQFF.

This clone was seen a handful of times. The V call is TRBV5-1, the J call TRBJ1-1; the D gene is possibly TRBD1 (6 bases). The CDR3 totals 15 residues. V shed 8 bases and J shed 1 base, with 18 bases lying between them. Germline V gene sequence: CDR1 SGHRS, CDR2 YFSETQ. The CDR3 region has the DNA TGCGCCAGTGCCCCGGACAGTACCACGAACACTGAAGCTTTCTTT. This translates into CASAPDSTTNTEAFF. The whole variable domain, filled in from reference TRBV5-1 and TRBJ1-1, reads KAGVTQTPRYLIKTRGQQVTLSCSPISGHRSVSWYQQTPGQGLQFLFEYFSETQRNKGNFPGRFSGRQFSNSRSEMNVSTLELGDSALYLCASAPDSTTNTEAFFGQGTRLTVV.

V gene TRBV7-9 combines with J gene TRBJ2-1; weak D call: TRBD1 (6 bases). The CDR3 loop spans 16 amino acids. Per the germline V gene, CDR1 is SEHNR and CDR2 is FQNEAQ (reference sequence). V shed 1 base and J shed 7 bases, with 17 bases lying between them. This CDR3 reads CASSLGGRGRENEQFF. The CDR3 DNA is TGTGCCAGCAGCTTAGGGGGCAGGGGAAGGGAGAATGAGCAGTTCTTC.

V usage is TRBV2 and J usage is TRBJ1-2; 10 bases are a match to TRBD1. The CDR3 covers 15 residues. Germline loops: CDR1 SNHLY, CDR2 FYNNEI. Trimming at V came to 7 bases and at J to 0 bases, leaving 5 bases not matched to a gene. CDR3 residues: CASIWTGGSNYGYTF. The CDR3 DNA is TGTGCCAGCATTTGGACAGGGGGGTCTAACTATGGCTACACCTTC.

The chain joins TRBV18 to TRBJ2-7; a weak D match, TRBD1 (5 bases). Germline V gives CDR1 KGHSH, CDR2 LQKENI. CDR3 length: 14 amino acids. V shed 0 bases and J shed 3 bases, with 9 bases lying between them. CDR3 DNA: TGTGCCAGCTCACCACCGGGGCAGATCTACGAGCAGTACTTC. Its translation is CASSPPGQIYEQYF.

V gene TRBV5-1 combines with J gene TRBJ1-1; D uncertain. Trimming removed 4 bases from V and 6 bases from J, with 16 bases in between. The germline V gene encodes CDR1 SGHRS and CDR2 YFSETQ. The CDR3 is 14 amino acids. CDR3 protein: CASSRDRGDAEAFF. CDR3 coding DNA: TGCGCCAGCAGCCGTGACCGGGGAGACGCTGAAGCTTTCTTT.

The J gene is TRBJ2-1, the V gene TRBV27; TRBD2 matches at 8 bases. Per germline, CDR1 MNHEY and CDR2 SMNVEV (reference sequence). After removal of 5 bases from V and 4 bases from J, the junction contained 13 bases not matched to a gene. The CDR3 extends over 17 amino acids. The CDR3 spells CASSPKWGLGYYNEQFF. CDR3 in DNA: TGTGCCAGCAGTCCCAAGTGGGGACTAGGGTATTACAATGAGCAGTTCTTC.

This chain joins TRBV27 and TRBJ1-4, with 8 bases that match TRBD1. CDR3 size: 15 residues. The V and J ends lost 4 bases and 3 bases, in that order; junction bases with no gene match: 4. CDR1 and CDR2 (germline): MNHEY, SMNVEV (reference sequence). The CDR3 spells CASSSYRGANEKLFF. CDR3 DNA sequence: TGTGCCAGCAGTTCTTACAGGGGGGCTAATGAAAAACTGTTTTTT.

J is TRBJ2-5 and V is TRBV7-8, with D unresolved. Trimming removed 2 bases at V and 5 bases at J, with 6 bases between. CDR1 is SGHVS and CDR2 is FQNEAQ in the germline V gene. This CDR3 is built from 12 residues. The CDR3 protein is CASSLLSETQYF. The CDR3 DNA is TGTGCCAGCAGCTTACTTTCCGAGACCCAGTACTTC.